This TCR beta chain was recorded in a study of blood T cells in healthy people across ages. This CDR3 region has 14 residues. CDR1 is SNHLY and CDR2 is FYNNEI in the germline V gene. J lost 0 bases, V lost 7 bases, and 4 bases had no gene match. It was with a sample-barcoded 5' primer and a J-beta primer mix that a second PCR of about 7 to 12 cycles was run. TCRdb reanalysed the 5' RACE reads using MiXCR and keeps one entry per CDR3 protein. Of approximately 770,000 distinct CDR3 sequences listed, roughly 50% are singletons. This chain links TRBV2 with TRBJ2-5; 8 bases agree with TRBD2. This TCR was recovered from a man aged 25-40 years in good health. The sample consisted of blood. CDR3 sequence: CASIQRGNQETQYF. DNA of the CDR3: TGTGCCAGCATACAGCGGGGGAACCAAGAGACCCAGTACTTC.